One and the same sample provided the 18 T cell receptor beta chains below, sequenced in a study of blood T cell repertoires in COVID-19. TCRdb keeps only in-frame clones here, not all; method: immunoSEQ multiplex PCR. The sample gives 150,000 to 200,000 clones, around four fifths of which show up once; 17% is in the top ten. Sequenced input: PBMCs or T cells enriched from blood (not recorded which). These receptors originate from a woman between 50 and 59 years old who had recovered from COVID-19.

The chain couples TRBV5-4 to TRBJ1-1, with a weak D call TRBD1 (6 bases). This CDR3 has 16 residues. In germline, CDR1 is SGHNT, CDR2 YYREEE (reference sequence). V was trimmed by 0 bases and J by 5 bases, leaving 17 bases between them. The CDR3 sequence is CASSLDLRGGGTEAFF. CDR3 nucleotides: TGTGCCAGCAGCTTGGACCTGAGAGGGGGGGGGACTGAAGCTTTCTTT.

This chain connects TRBV7-3 to TRBJ2-5; D perhaps matches TRBD1 (5 bases). From germline, CDR1 is SGHTA and CDR2 FQGTGA. The CDR3 extends over 11 amino acids. V lost 5 bases and J 6 bases, leaving 7 bases between the germline ends. The CDR3 sequence: CASSLGQTQYF. CDR3 DNA sequence: TGTGCCAGCAGCCTGGGGCAGACCCAGTACTTC.

The chain is built from TRBV18 and TRBJ1-2, with a tentative D call TRBD1 (6 bases). V was clipped by 6 bases and J by 4 bases, with 15 bases between them. Germline V gene sequence: CDR1 KGHSH, CDR2 LQKENI. The CDR3 is 14 amino acids. The CDR3 bases are TGTGCCAGCTCCATGGGGGCAGATTCCTATGGCTACACCTTC. It translates to CASSMGADSYGYTF.

The J gene is TRBJ2-7, the V gene TRBV3-1 (or the pseudogene TRBV3-2); TRBD2 aligns across 15 bases. Trimming at V came to 3 bases and at J to 7 bases, leaving 7 bases not matched to a gene. The CDR3 covers 16 residues. Germline lookup yields CDR1 LGHDT and CDR2 YNNKEL (reference sequence). The CDR3 nucleotides read TGTGCCAGCAGCCACGGGACTAGCGGGAGGATAAGTGAGCAGTACTTC. Translating it yields CASSHGTSGRISEQYF.

This chain joins TRBV30 and TRBJ1-1; D perhaps matches TRBD1 (6 bases). The CDR3 runs 15 residues. With 2 bases removed from V and 5 bases from J, the gap between germline ends came to 18 bases. CDR1 and CDR2 from the germline V gene are GTSNPN and SVGIG (reference sequence). The CDR3 region has the DNA TGTGCCTGGAGTCCCCGGGACAAGAGTAGGACTGAAGCTTTCTTT. This codes for CAWSPRDKSRTEAFF.

This rearrangement joins TRBV4-1 to TRBJ2-2; 16 nucleotides match TRBD2. The germline CDR1 and CDR2 sequences are MGHRA and YSYEKL. The CDR3 contains 18 residues. With 1 base clipped from V and 6 bases from J, the junction kept 5 bases outside the gene matches. CDR3 DNA: TGCGCCAGCAGCCAAGGGGGACTAGCGGGAGGGTACGCCGGGGAGCTGTTTTTT. As protein: CASSQGGLAGGYAGELFF.

The chain links TRBV27 to TRBJ1-1; 7 nucleotides align to TRBD1. The CDR3 contains 14 residues. Looked up from germline, CDR1 is MNHEY and CDR2 is SMNVEV (reference sequence). J lost 0 bases, V lost 6 bases, and 4 bases had no gene match. The CDR3 nucleotides read TGTGCCAGCAGGTTGACAGGGTTGAACACTGAAGCTTTCTTT. Protein sequence: CASRLTGLNTEAFF.

This sequence joins TRBV19 and TRBJ1-1; D not certain. Germline V CDR1 and CDR2: LNHDA, SQIVND (reference sequence). The V end was cut by 3 bases, the J end by 4 bases, with 15 bases between. The CDR3 contains 15 residues. For the CDR3, the DNA is TGTGCCAGTAGTATGCGGGCGGGAGGGATCACTGAAGCTTTCTTT. Protein sequence: CASSMRAGGITEAFF. The full variable domain, in which reference TRBV19 and TRBJ1-1 provide the parts outside the CDR3, is DGGITQSPKYLFRKEGQNVTLSCEQNLNHDAMYWYRQDPGQGLRLIYYSQIVNDFQKGDIAEGYSVSREKKESFPLTVTSAQKNPTAFYLCASSMRAGGITEAFFGQGTRLTVV.

For the CDR3, the DNA is TGTGCCAGCAGTATGGGAGCGCGGGGCTATGGCTACACCTTC. It codes for CASSMGARGYGYTF. The V and J genes are TRBV28 and TRBJ1-2; the D is unclear. The V gene lost 5 bases and the J gene lost 4 bases, with 14 bases spanning the gap. The CDR3 extends over 14 amino acids. Per germline, CDR1 MDHEN and CDR2 SYDVKM.

The chain combines TRBV30 with TRBJ1-4, with D possibly TRBD1 on 5 matching bases. The V and J ends lost 0 bases and 7 bases respectively, with 21 bases between them. Germline loops: CDR1 GTSNPN, CDR2 SVGIG (reference sequence). The CDR3 contains 17 residues. CDR3: CAWSVKMGWGDGEKLFF. CDR3 sequence (DNA): TGTGCCTGGAGTGTAAAAATGGGCTGGGGGGATGGTGAAAAACTGTTTTTT.

The chain uses TRBV5-6 and TRBJ2-5; weak D call: TRBD2 (5 bases). V dropped 0 bases and J dropped 1 base, with 13 bases sitting between them. CDR1 and CDR2 (germline): SGHDT, YYEEEE. CDR3 length equals 16 residues. The CDR3, as DNA: TGTGCCAGCAGCTTGGGGGGAGCCGATATCCAAGAGACCCAGTACTTC. Amino acids: CASSLGGADIQETQYF.

The rearrangement joins TRBV6-2 or TRBV6-3 to TRBJ2-7; possible D gene TRBD2, 5 bases. This CDR3 contains 13 residues. Germline V lookup: CDR1 MNHEY, CDR2 SVGEGT. Trimming took 5 bases from V and 9 from J, leaving 17 bases between them. The CDR3 region is CASSTVSGPRQYF. The CDR3 DNA follows: TGTGCCAGCAGTACAGTGAGCGGTCCCAGGCAGTACTTC.

The V and J genes are TRBV30 and TRBJ2-7, with TRBD2 matching over 10 bases. V lost 3 bases, J lost 4 bases, and 12 bases stayed unmatched. The CDR3 has 16 residues. Germline CDR1 reads GTSNPN; CDR2 reads SVGIG (reference sequence). In DNA, the CDR3 is TGTGCCTGGAGAGACTTAGCGGGAGGAGTGGGTTACGAGCAGTACTTC. It yields the protein CAWRDLAGGVGYEQYF. The entire variable domain, with the rest obtained from reference TRBV30 and TRBJ2-7, is as follows: SQTIHQWPATLVQPVGSPLSLECTVEGTSNPNLYWYRQAAGRGLQLLFYSVGIGQISSEVPQNLSASRPQDRQFILSSKKLLLSDSGFYLCAWRDLAGGVGYEQYFGPGTRLTVT.

V gene TRBV11-2 combines with J gene TRBJ2-4; D is perhaps TRBD2 (6 bases). Between the trimmed V and J ends, which lost 3 bases and 7 bases, there was a span of 19 bases. CDR3 length equals 16 residues. Germline V gene lookup returns CDR1 SGHAT and CDR2 FQNNGV. In DNA form, the CDR3 reads TGTGCCAGCAGCTTTAGCGGCCGCGGTAGTTCGAACATTCAGTACTTC. Its protein is CASSFSGRGSSNIQYF.

The chain combines TRBV30 with TRBJ1-2; D is ambiguous. The V gene's germline CDR1 is GTSNPN and CDR2 SVGIG (reference sequence). V was clipped by 4 bases and J by 8 bases, with 20 bases between them. CDR3 length: 14 amino acids. For the CDR3, the DNA is TGTGCCTGGACGCGAGGGCCTCCCAGTGGGGGCTACACCTTC. Translating gives CAWTRGPPSGGYTF.

The gene calls are TRBV23-1 and TRBJ2-3; possible D gene TRBD2, 7 bases. TRBV23-1 is labeled an ORF, and its function is uncertain. Trimming removed 8 bases at V and 2 bases at J, with 20 bases between. The CDR3 runs 16 residues. This CDR3 is CASSTGGGRTTDTQYF. Here the CDR3 DNA reads TGCGCCAGCTCAACTGGGGGGGGCAGGACCACAGATACGCAGTATTTT.

This chain joins TRBV12-3 or TRBV12-4 and TRBJ2-1; D call uncertain. The CDR3 covers 11 residues. V was pared by 3 bases and J by 7 bases, with 4 bases between. The CDR3 spells CASSLRNEQFF. In DNA, the CDR3 is TGTGCCAGCAGTTTGCGAAATGAGCAGTTCTTC.

The DNA of the CDR3 is TGTGCCAGCAGCTCCTCCTTATTAGGACAGGGGAATCAGCCCCAGCATTTT. As protein: CASSSSLLGQGNQPQHF. The gene calls are TRBV7-2 and TRBJ1-5, with 9 bases that match TRBD1. With V trimmed by 4 bases and J by 4 bases, 11 bases remained unmatched. There are 17 residues in the CDR3. The germline V gene encodes CDR1 SGHTA and CDR2 FQGNSA.